These T cell receptor beta chains were read from a single sample in a study of patients and donors after allogeneic stem cell transplantation. TCRdb reprocessed the RT-PCR reads via MiXCR and lists one record per CDR3 protein. The profile shows 150,000 to 200,000 distinct CDR3 sequences, 35% to 50% of them singletons. What was sequenced was blood, either unsorted or a sorted T cell fraction (not recorded which). The receptors stem from a human donor who was either an allogeneic HSCT recipient or a stem cell or donor lymphocyte infusion donor (not recorded which). It is not recorded whose cells these are; they may come from a transplant donor. Each CDR3 is given with its conserved first and last residue. Fields, in order: D gene, J gene, clone size, V gene, CDR3 protein, CDR3 DNA. The D gene is left open where the match is weak. Clone size is stated in some rows and not others, as once, few, many or a class when expanded.

d_call: TRBD1
j_call: TRBJ2-7
clone_size: few
v_call: TRBV6-6
cdr3_aa: CASSTTGDEQYF
cdr3_nt: TGTGCCAGCTCGACGACAGGGGACGAGCAGTACTTC

d_call: TRBD1
j_call: TRBJ2-6
clone_size: NA
v_call: TRBV12-3/TRBV12-4
cdr3_aa: CASMTGAGANVLTF
cdr3_nt: TGTGCCAGCATGACAGGGGCCGGGGCCAACGTCCTGACTTTC

d_call: NA
j_call: TRBJ2-1
clone_size: NA
v_call: TRBV12-3/TRBV12-4
cdr3_aa: CASSLDLLAGTIEDNEQFF
cdr3_nt: TGTGCCAGCAGTTTAGATCTTTTGGCCGGGACCATAGAGGACAATGAGCAGTTCTTC

d_call: TRBD1
j_call: TRBJ1-1
clone_size: NA
v_call: TRBV6-5
cdr3_aa: CASSQRGGGISSTEAFF
cdr3_nt: TGTGCCAGCAGCCAACGAGGGGGCGGTATCAGTAGCACTGAAGCTTTCTTT

d_call: NA
j_call: TRBJ1-4
clone_size: NA
v_call: TRBV4-2
cdr3_aa: CASSQDWGGKLFF
cdr3_nt: TGTGCCAGCAGCCAAGATTGGGGGGGAAAACTGTTTTTT

d_call: NA
j_call: TRBJ2-7
clone_size: NA
v_call: TRBV6-6
cdr3_aa: CASSSLFGASDLYEQYF
cdr3_nt: TGTGCCAGCAGCTCCTTATTTGGGGCTTCGGACCTGTACGAGCAGTACTTC

d_call: NA
j_call: TRBJ2-1
clone_size: NA
v_call: TRBV19
cdr3_aa: CASSITLRGGDEHFF
cdr3_nt: TGTGCCAGTAGTATAACCCTCCGGGGAGGCGATGAGCATTTCTTC

d_call: NA
j_call: TRBJ2-7
clone_size: NA
v_call: TRBV3-1
cdr3_aa: CASSQESERRSYEQYF
cdr3_nt: TGTGCCAGCAGCCAAGAATCGGAGAGGAGGTCCTACGAGCAGTACTTC

d_call: TRBD1
j_call: TRBJ1-1
clone_size: NA
v_call: TRBV12-3/TRBV12-4
cdr3_aa: CASSLVVGTGRSEAFF
cdr3_nt: TGTGCCAGCAGTTTAGTGGTGGGGACAGGGCGGAGTGAAGCTTTCTTT

d_call: NA
j_call: TRBJ1-1
clone_size: NA
v_call: TRBV28
cdr3_aa: CASRPGFNTEAFF
cdr3_nt: TGTGCCAGCAGGCCGGGGTTCAACACTGAAGCTTTCTTT

d_call: NA
j_call: TRBJ1-2
clone_size: NA
v_call: TRBV6-5
cdr3_aa: CASSSTEANYGYTF
cdr3_nt: TGTGCCAGCAGTTCGACAGAAGCTAACTATGGCTACACCTTC

d_call: TRBD2
j_call: TRBJ2-5
clone_size: NA
v_call: TRBV10-2
cdr3_aa: CASVGLTRGETQYF
cdr3_nt: TGCGCCAGCGTGGGACTAACGAGGGGAGAGACCCAGTACTTC

d_call: NA
j_call: TRBJ2-1
clone_size: NA
v_call: TRBV5-1
cdr3_aa: CASSLTSGSNNEQFF
cdr3_nt: TGCGCCAGCAGCTTGACCAGCGGGTCTAACAATGAGCAGTTCTTC

d_call: NA
j_call: TRBJ1-1
clone_size: NA
v_call: TRBV29-1
cdr3_aa: CSAVGSEAFF
cdr3_nt: TGCAGCGCCGTGGGCTCTGAAGCTTTCTTT

d_call: TRBD2
j_call: TRBJ2-1
clone_size: NA
v_call: TRBV4-3
cdr3_aa: CASSQGGAGGAYNEQFF
cdr3_nt: TGCGCCAGCAGCCAAGGAGGAGCGGGAGGGGCTTACAATGAGCAGTTCTTC

d_call: TRBD2
j_call: TRBJ2-3
clone_size: NA
v_call: TRBV7-9
cdr3_aa: CASSWPGLAYTDTQYF
cdr3_nt: TGTGCCAGCAGCTGGCCGGGACTAGCGTACACAGATACGCAGTATTTT